This T cell receptor beta chain was identified in a study of prognosis after radiotherapy for stage I lung cancer. Study summary: Seven patients had tumors that were squamous cell carcinoma, and eleven to twelve had adenocarcinoma.

The authors amplified TCR beta CDR3 from genomic DNA using two-round multiplex PCR. Used in first-round PCR were primers specific to each TRBV and TRBJ gene. Via MiXCR, TCRdb re-called the multiplex PCR reads, giving one row per CDR3 protein. Seen here are 20,000 or so distinct CDR3 sequences, less than 50% observed once, and the top ten hold approximately 33%. The specimen comprised PBMCs, sampled before or after stereotactic body radiation therapy (not recorded which). This sequence was found in a donor aged 50 or older with non-small cell lung cancer.

DNA for the CDR3: TGTGCCAGCAGTCCTAAGGGACTAGCGGGGGAGGAGACCCAGTACTTC. It encodes CASSPKGLAGEETQYF. V is TRBV7-9 and J is TRBJ2-5; 14 nucleotides line up with TRBD2. Germline V gives CDR1 SEHNR, CDR2 FQNEAQ (reference sequence). The length of the CDR3 is 16 residues. After removal of 6 bases from V and 5 bases from J, the junction contained 8 bases not matched to a gene.